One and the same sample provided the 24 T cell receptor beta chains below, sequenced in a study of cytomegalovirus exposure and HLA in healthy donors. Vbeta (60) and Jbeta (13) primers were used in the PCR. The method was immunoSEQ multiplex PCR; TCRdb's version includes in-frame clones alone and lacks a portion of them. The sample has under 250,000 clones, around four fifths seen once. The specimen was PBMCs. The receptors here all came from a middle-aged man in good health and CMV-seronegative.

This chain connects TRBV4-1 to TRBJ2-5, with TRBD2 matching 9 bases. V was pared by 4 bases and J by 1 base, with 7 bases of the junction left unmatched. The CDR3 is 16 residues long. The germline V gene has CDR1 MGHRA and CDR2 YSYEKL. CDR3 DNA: TGCGCCAGCAGCCCAGAGCCTAGCGGGATCCAAGAGACCCAGTACTTC. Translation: CASSPEPSGIQETQYF.

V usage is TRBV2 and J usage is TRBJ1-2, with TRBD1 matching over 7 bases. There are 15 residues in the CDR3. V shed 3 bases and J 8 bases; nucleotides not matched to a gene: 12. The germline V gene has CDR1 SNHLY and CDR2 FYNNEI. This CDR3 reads CASSERQGSPSGYTF. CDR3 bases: TGTGCCAGCAGTGAGAGACAGGGAAGCCCGAGCGGCTACACCTTC. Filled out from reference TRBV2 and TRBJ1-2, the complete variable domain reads EPEVTQTPSHQVTQMGQEVILRCVPISNHLYFYWYRQILGQKVEFLVSFYNNEISEKSEIFDDQFSVERPDGSNFTLKIRSTKLEDSAMYFCASSERQGSPSGYTFGSGTRLTVV.

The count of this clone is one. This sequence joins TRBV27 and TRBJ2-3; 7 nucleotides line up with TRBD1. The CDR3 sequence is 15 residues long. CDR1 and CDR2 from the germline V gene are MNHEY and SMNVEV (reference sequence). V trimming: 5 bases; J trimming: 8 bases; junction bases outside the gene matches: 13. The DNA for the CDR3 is TGTGCCAGCAGTCAAACGAGACAGGGATCGGGTACGCAGTATTTT. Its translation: CASSQTRQGSGTQYF.

The CDR3 spells CASSLVLDPGSTIYF. As DNA, the CDR3 is TGTGCCAGCAGCTTAGTTCTAGACCCGGGGAGCACCATATATTTT. The chain is built from TRBV11-2 and TRBJ1-3; D gene uncertain. The V gene lost 1 base and the J gene lost 9 bases, with 16 bases spanning the gap. From germline, CDR1 is SGHAT and CDR2 FQNNGV. The CDR3 is made up of 15 amino acids.

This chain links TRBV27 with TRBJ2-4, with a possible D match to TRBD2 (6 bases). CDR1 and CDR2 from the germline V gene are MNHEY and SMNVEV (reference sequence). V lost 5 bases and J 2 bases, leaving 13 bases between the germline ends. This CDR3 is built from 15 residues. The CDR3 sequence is CASSEPGSPKNIQYF. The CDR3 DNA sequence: TGTGCCAGCAGTGAACCCGGGAGCCCCAAAAACATTCAGTACTTC.

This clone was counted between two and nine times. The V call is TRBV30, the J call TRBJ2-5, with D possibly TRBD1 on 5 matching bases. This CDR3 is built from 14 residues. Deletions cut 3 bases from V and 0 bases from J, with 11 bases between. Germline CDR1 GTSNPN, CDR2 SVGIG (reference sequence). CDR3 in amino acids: CAWSKQAYQETQYF. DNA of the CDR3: TGTGCCTGGAGCAAACAGGCGTACCAAGAGACCCAGTACTTC.

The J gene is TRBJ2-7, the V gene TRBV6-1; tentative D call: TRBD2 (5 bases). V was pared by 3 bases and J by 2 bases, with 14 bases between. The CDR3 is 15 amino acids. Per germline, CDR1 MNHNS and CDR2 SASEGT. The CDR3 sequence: CASSEKRLAAYEQYF. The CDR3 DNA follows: TGTGCCAGCAGTGAGAAAAGGCTAGCAGCCTACGAGCAGTACTTC.

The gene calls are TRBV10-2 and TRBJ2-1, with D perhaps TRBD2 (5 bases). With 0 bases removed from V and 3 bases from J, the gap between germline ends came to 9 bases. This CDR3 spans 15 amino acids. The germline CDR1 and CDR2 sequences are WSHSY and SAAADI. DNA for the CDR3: TGCGCCAGCAGTGAGTCGGGAGTTCACTACAATGAGCAGTTCTTC. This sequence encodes CASSESGVHYNEQFF.

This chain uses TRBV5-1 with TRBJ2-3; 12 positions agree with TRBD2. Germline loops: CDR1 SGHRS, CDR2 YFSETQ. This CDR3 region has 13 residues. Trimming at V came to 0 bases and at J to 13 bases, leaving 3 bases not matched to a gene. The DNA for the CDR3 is TGCGCCAGCAGCTTGGGACTAGCGGGAGAGGAGTATTTT. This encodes CASSLGLAGEEYF.

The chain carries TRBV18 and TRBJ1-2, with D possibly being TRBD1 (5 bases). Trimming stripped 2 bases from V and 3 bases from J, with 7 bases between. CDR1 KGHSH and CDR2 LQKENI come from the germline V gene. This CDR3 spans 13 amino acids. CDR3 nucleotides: TGTGCCAGCTCACCAGCACAGGACTATGGCTACACCTTC. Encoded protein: CASSPAQDYGYTF.

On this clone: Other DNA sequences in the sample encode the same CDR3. In DNA, the CDR3 is TGTGCCAGCAGCTACTCGGGACTCGCATTGGACTATGCCGGGGAGCTGTTTTTT. Translating gives CASSYSGLALDYAGELFF. V is TRBV7-2 and J is TRBJ2-2; tentative D call: TRBD2 (6 bases). Trimming shortened V by 4 bases and J by 6 bases, and 24 bases separated the two germline ends. The CDR3 has 18 residues. CDR1 is SGHTA, CDR2 FQGNSA, per germline.

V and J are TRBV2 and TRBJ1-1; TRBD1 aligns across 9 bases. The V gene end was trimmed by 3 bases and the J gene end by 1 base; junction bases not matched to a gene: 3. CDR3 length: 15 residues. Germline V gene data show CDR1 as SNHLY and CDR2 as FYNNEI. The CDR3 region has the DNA TGTGCCAGCAGTGACCCGGGACAGGGGAACACTGAAGCTTTCTTT. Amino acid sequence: CASSDPGQGNTEAFF.

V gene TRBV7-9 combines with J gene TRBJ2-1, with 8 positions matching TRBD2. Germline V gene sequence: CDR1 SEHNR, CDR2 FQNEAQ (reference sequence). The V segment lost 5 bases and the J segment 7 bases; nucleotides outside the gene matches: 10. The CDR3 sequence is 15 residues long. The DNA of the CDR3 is TGTGCCAGCAGCCTTACTAGCGGACAAACTAATGAGCAGTTCTTC. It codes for CASSLTSGQTNEQFF.

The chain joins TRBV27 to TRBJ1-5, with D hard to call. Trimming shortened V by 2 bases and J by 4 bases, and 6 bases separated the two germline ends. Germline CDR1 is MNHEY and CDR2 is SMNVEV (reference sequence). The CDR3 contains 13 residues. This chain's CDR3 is CASSLGSNQPQHF. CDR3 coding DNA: TGTGCCAGCAGTTTAGGGAGTAATCAGCCCCAGCATTTT.

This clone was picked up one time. The CDR3 nucleotides read TGTGCCAGCAGTCTCCACCCCCACGGACAGGATACTAACTATGGCTACACCTTC. As protein: CASSLHPHGQDTNYGYTF. This chain uses TRBV27 with TRBJ1-2; 7 bases fit TRBD1. Per germline, CDR1 MNHEY and CDR2 SMNVEV (reference sequence). The V segment lost 5 bases and the J segment 0 bases; nucleotides outside the gene matches: 15. The CDR3 has 18 amino acids.

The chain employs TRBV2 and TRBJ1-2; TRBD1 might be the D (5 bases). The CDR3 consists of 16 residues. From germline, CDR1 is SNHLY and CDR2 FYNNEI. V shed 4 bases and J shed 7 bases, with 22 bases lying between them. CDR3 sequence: CASSGGRGSVGSGYTF. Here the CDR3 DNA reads TGTGCCAGCAGTGGGGGGAGGGGTTCGGTCGGCTCTGGCTACACCTTC. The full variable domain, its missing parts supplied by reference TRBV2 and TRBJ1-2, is EPEVTQTPSHQVTQMGQEVILRCVPISNHLYFYWYRQILGQKVEFLVSFYNNEISEKSEIFDDQFSVERPDGSNFTLKIRSTKLEDSAMYFCASSGGRGSVGSGYTFGSGTRLTVV.

The DNA for the CDR3 is TGTGCCAGCAGCCCGGGACATCGATTGGAGGAGACCCAGTACTTC. Translated: CASSPGHRLEETQYF. V gene TRBV11-2 combines with J gene TRBJ2-5; possible D gene TRBD1, 6 bases. V was trimmed by 5 bases and J by 5 bases, leaving 18 bases between them. The germline V gene has CDR1 SGHAT and CDR2 FQNNGV. There are 15 residues in the CDR3.

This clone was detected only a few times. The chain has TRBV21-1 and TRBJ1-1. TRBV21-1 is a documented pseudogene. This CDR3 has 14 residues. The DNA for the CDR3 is TGTGCCATCGTCCAGGAGGGGGGGGGTTTTGAAGCTTTCTTT. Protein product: CAIVQEGGGFEAFF.

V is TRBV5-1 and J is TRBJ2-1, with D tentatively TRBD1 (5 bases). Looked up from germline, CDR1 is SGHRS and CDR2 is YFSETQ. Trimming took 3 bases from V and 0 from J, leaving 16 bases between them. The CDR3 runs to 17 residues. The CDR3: CASSSPGQGNSYNEQFF. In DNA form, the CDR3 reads TGCGCCAGCAGCTCTCCCGGGCAGGGTAACTCCTACAATGAGCAGTTCTTC.

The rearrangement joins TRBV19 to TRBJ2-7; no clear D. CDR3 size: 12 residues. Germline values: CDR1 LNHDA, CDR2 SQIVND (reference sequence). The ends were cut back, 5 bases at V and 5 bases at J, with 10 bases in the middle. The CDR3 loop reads CASSARAHEQYF. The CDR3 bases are TGTGCCAGTAGTGCGCGAGCCCACGAGCAGTACTTC.

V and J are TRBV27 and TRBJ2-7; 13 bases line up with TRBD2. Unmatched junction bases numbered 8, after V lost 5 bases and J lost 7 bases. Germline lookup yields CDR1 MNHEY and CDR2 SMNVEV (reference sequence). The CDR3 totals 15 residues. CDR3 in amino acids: CASSPLGGLAGEQYF. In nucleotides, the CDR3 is TGTGCCAGCAGTCCCTTGGGGGGACTAGCGGGAGAGCAGTACTTC.

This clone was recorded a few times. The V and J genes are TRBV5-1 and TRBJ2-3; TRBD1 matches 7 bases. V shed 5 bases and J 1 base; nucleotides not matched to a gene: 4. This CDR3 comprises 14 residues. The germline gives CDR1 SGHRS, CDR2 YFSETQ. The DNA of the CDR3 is TGCGCCAGCAGGGGCACAGGGGGCACAGATACGCAGTATTTT. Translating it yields CASRGTGGTDTQYF. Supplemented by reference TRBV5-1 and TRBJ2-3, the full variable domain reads KAGVTQTPRYLIKTRGQQVTLSCSPISGHRSVSWYQQTPGQGLQFLFEYFSETQRNKGNFPGRFSGRQFSNSRSEMNVSTLELGDSALYLCASRGTGGTDTQYFGPGTRLTVL.

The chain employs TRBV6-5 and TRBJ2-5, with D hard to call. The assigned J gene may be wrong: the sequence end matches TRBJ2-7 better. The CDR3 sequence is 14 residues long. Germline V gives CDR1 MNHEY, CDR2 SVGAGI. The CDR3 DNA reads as TGTGCCAGCAGTTTTCTGGCGACTCACTACGAGCAGTACTTC. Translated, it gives CASSFLATHYEQYF.

CDR3 sequence reads: CASSYEGKGQPQHF. The CDR3 nucleotides read TGTGCCAGCAGTTACGAGGGTAAAGGTCAGCCCCAGCATTTT. The V gene is TRBV6-5, the J gene TRBJ1-5; D gene unclear. Germline lookup yields CDR1 MNHEY and CDR2 SVGAGI. Trimming took 2 bases from V and 6 from J, leaving 11 bases between them. The length of the CDR3 is 14 residues.